The TCR beta chain under discussion was sequenced for a study of neurological immune-mediated disorders (dated by TCRdb to the late 2010s). Regarding the research as a whole: Using UMI-based sequencing, the study compared peripheral blood TCR-beta repertoires from patients with HTLV-I-associated myelopathy (HAM/TSP), patients with multiple sclerosis, and healthy controls. Alongside PBMC samples, the set of about 100 TCR-beta libraries contained longitudinal samples, technical triplicates, and paired CD4+ and CD8+ T-cell subsets that had been sorted. The cohort comprised 68 subjects: around 15 HAM/TSP patients, 35 or so multiple sclerosis patients and 20 healthy controls. Paper-wide results and their limitations: Across subjects, expanded clones never shared an identical CDR3 amino acid sequence, which suggests that the TCR-beta repertoires in every group were private. TCR clonal expansion was highest in HAM/TSP patients and lowest in MS patients, with MS patients falling below even healthy controls.

For unsorted PBMC libraries, 2 million PBMCs were used after storage in RNAlater at -80 degrees C until RNA extraction. Peripheral blood underwent Ficoll-Hypaque density gradient centrifugation to isolate PBMCs, which were then cryopreserved in liquid nitrogen. With respect to this clonotype: This receptor's antigen is unknown. No much larger clone exists at a distance of one base, and base qualities are not known.

From the cysteine through the phenylalanine, the CDR3 covers 14 amino acids. Solely the CDR3 DNA is kept, with 42 bases framed from the first base. Trimming at the junction amounts to 0 bases on V and 4 bases on J, and the germline ends lie 10 bases apart. According to the germline V gene (reference sequence), CDR1 reads LGHDT and CDR2 reads YNNKEL. To synthesize cDNA, template-switch 5'RACE was performed with a primer carrying a 10-nucleotide random unique molecular identifier so that each TCR transcript was tagged. Every sequencing run covered 15-18 subjects and yielded more than 180 million TCR-beta sequences. The RNeasy kit was used for extraction of total RNA. TCR-beta VDJ regions were amplified with primers for the TCR constant region and the 5'RACE anchor, using the KAPA Real-time Library Amplification kit. Sample indexes and Illumina adaptors were added in a first PCR, after which library yield was increased in a second PCR. After purification with Ampure beads, the TCR product of roughly 650 bp was size-selected on a 2% E-gel SizeSelection system. Before pooling, library quality was assessed on a Bioanalyzer, concentration was determined with Qubit, and library quantification was performed with the Kapa Library Quantification kit. Libraries were sequenced paired-end 2 x 150 bp on an Illumina HiSeq 2500. To increase sequence diversity, roughly 24-30% phiX was spiked into each library pool. The authors processed their data as follows. The UMI-based MiGEC pipeline processed quality-filtered reads and removed over 75% of raw TCR sequences during error correction. IMGT germline references were used for alignment of VDJ genes, and clonotypes were defined by a unique CDR3 amino acid sequence together with V-J genes. Clonal expansion, Shannon diversity, and CDR3 relatedness (CalcPairwiseDistances, ClusterSamples) were evaluated with VDJtools, and phylogenetic trees were built with CLCbio workbench. Using coefficient-of-variation modelling across technical triplicates, the study counted a clone as expanded if it had at least 8 unique UMIs. The public sequencing data were trimmed at Q25 with fastp and processed into clonotypes with MiXCR by TCRdb, which kept only in-frame beta chains. Merged by CDR3 protein, the rows form single entries marked with the most common genes and DNA. The V and J calls were determined by TCRdb, not by the authors. The sample has approximately 50,000 distinct CDR3 sequences on record, 9% to 12% of them singletons. The ten largest clones represent under 5.5% of the sample.

The TCR sequence derives from a man between 70 and 80 years old with HTLV-1-associated myelopathy (HAM/TSP). Rearrangement joined TRBV3-1 to TRBJ2-7; the D gene lacks a confident call. The sequenced sample consisted of PBMCs. CDR3 loop: CASSQDRQPYEQYF. The nucleotides are TGTGCCAGCAGCCAAGATAGGCAGCCTTACGAGCAGTACTTC.